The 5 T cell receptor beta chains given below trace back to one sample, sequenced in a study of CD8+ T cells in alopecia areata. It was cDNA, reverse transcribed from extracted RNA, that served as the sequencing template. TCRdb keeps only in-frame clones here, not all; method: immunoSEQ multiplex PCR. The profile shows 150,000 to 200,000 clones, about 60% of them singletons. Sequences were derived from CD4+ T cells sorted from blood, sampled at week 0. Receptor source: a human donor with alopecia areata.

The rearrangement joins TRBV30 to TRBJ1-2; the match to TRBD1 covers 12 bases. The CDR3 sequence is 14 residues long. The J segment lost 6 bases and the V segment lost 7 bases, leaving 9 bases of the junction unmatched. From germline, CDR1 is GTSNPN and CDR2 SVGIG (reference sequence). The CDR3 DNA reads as TGTGCCTACGGCAAGGGACAGGGGGCCCATGGCTACACCTTC. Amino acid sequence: CAYGKGQGAHGYTF.

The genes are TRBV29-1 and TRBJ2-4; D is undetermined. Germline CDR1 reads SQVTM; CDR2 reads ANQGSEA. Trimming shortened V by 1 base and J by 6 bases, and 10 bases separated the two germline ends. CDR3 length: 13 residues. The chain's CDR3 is CSVEGLALNIQYF. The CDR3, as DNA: TGCAGCGTTGAAGGGTTGGCCTTAAACATTCAGTACTTC.

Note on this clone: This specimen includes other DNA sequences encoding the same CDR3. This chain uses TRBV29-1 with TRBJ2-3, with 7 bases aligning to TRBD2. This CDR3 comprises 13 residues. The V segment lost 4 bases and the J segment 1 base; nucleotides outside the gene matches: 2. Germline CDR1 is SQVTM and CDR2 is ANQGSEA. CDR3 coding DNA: TGCAGCGTTGGTGGGAGGGGCACAGATACGCAGTATTTT. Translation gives CSVGGRGTDTQYF.

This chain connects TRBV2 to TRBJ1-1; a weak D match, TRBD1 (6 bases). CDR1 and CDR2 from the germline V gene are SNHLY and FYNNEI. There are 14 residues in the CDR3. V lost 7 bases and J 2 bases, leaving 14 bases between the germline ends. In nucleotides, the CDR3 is TGTGCCAGCATGGTGGGGGCTAGTAACACTGAAGCTTTCTTT. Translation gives CASMVGASNTEAFF.

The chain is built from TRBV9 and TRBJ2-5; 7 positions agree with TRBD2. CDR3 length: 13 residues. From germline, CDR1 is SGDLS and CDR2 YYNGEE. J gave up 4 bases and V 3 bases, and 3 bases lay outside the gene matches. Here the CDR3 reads CASSASGGETQYF. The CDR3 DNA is TGTGCCAGCAGCGCCTCGGGGGGAGAGACCCAGTACTTC.